The 15 T cell receptor beta chains listed next were all sequenced from one sample in a study of T cell repertoires in cytomegalovirus infection. TCRdb reanalysed the reads using MiXCR and keeps one entry per CDR3 protein. Here the sample spans some 150,000 distinct CDR3 sequences, less than 25% being singletons. The sequencing sample was made of PBMCs. The receptor source for this set is a human donor in good health (CMV status not recorded). Some clones in this sample may be carry-over from other donors' samples.

This clonotype was counted a few times. The chain uses TRBV25-1 and TRBJ2-1, with TRBD1 matching 12 bases. V shed 6 bases, J shed 12 bases, and the junction held 9 bases outside the gene matches. The CDR3 covers 14 residues. Germline V gives CDR1 MGHDK, CDR2 SYGVNS. The CDR3 bases are TGTGCCAGCAGCCTGGGACAGGGGGCAATGGGGCAGTTCTTC. Translating it yields CASSLGQGAMGQFF.

J is TRBJ2-5 and V is TRBV28; D remains unclear. Between the trimmed V and J ends, which lost 4 bases and 5 bases, there was a span of 11 bases. Germline CDR1 and CDR2: MDHEN and SYDVKM. The CDR3 contains 13 residues. CDR3 DNA sequence: TGTGCCAGCAGTTCTTCTATTGGGGAGACCCAGTACTTC. Translated, it gives CASSSSIGETQYF.

The table lists this clonotype with many counts. The V and J genes are TRBV7-2 and TRBJ2-1; no reliable D call. The germline CDR1 and CDR2 sequences are SGHTA and FQGNSA. CDR3 length equals 12 residues. V dropped 1 base and J dropped 12 bases, with 10 bases sitting between them. The CDR3 reads CASSLVDLLQFF. The CDR3 DNA follows: TGTGCCAGCAGCTTAGTGGATCTTTTGCAGTTCTTC.

The genes are TRBV6-4 and TRBJ2-7, with 7 positions matching TRBD1. The germline gives CDR1 MRHNA, CDR2 SNTAGT. The CDR3 length is 17 residues. V shed 0 bases and J 2 bases; nucleotides not matched to a gene: 10. CDR3 nucleotides: TGTGCCAGCAGTGACTCGAAAGGGGACAGCCTTACCTACGAGCAGTACTTC. It is translated as CASSDSKGDSLTYEQYF.

This clonotype was counted a few times. The chain joins TRBV7-9 to TRBJ2-7, with D tentatively TRBD1 (6 bases). From germline, CDR1 is SEHNR and CDR2 FQNEAQ (reference sequence). The CDR3 covers 13 residues. V dropped 5 bases and J dropped 7 bases, with 15 bases sitting between them. The CDR3: CASSRDIGREQYF. In DNA form, the CDR3 reads TGTGCCAGCAGCCGGGACATAGGTAGGGAGCAGTACTTC.

On this clonotype: At one of its ends the junction is not consistent with the germline gene, which may arise from a read error. The genes are TRBV5-1 and TRBJ2-6; tentatively, D is TRBD1 or TRBD2 (5 bases each). Germline CDR1 is SGHRS and CDR2 is YFSETQ. The length of the CDR3 is 14 residues. CDR3 in DNA: TGCGCCTCGGAGGAGGTTTCTGGGGCCAGCGTCCTGACTTTC. Amino acid sequence: CASEEVSGASVLTF.

This clonotype was seen once. The gene calls are TRBV7-6 and TRBJ2-2; weak D call: TRBD2 (5 bases). With 3 bases removed from V and 3 bases from J, the gap between germline ends came to 17 bases. Germline V CDR1 and CDR2: SGHVS, FNYEAQ. This CDR3 is built from 17 residues. The DNA of the CDR3 is TGTGCCAGCAGCTTGGCCTTCCGGACTGGCCACACCGGGGAGCTGTTTTTT. Protein product: CASSLAFRTGHTGELFF. Looking up the rest from reference TRBV7-6 and TRBJ2-2 gives the full variable domain: GAGVSQSPRYKVTKRGQDVALRCDPISGHVSLYWYRQALGQGPEFLTYFNYEAQQDKSGLPNDRFSAERPEGSISTLTIQRTEQRDSAMYRCASSLAFRTGHTGELFFGEGSRLTVL.

Remarks on this clonotype: No conserved phenylalanine or tryptophan ends this CDR3, so it is likely a read error. J is TRBJ2-2 and V is TRBV19, with 7 bases identical to TRBD1. CDR3 length: 15 amino acids. Losses at the gene ends were 5 bases for V and 4 bases for J; bases not matched to a gene: 7. Germline V CDR1 and CDR2: LNHDA, SQIVND (reference sequence). CDR3 residues: CASSPPGQITGELFL. The CDR3, as DNA: TGTGCCAGTAGTCCACCGGGACAGATCACCGGGGAGCTGTTTCTT.

This clonotype came up many times. The chain combines TRBV28 with TRBJ1-2; the match to TRBD1 covers 9 bases. Germline trimming cut 6 bases from V and 4 bases from J; bases unmatched to any gene: 9. The CDR3 covers 15 residues. CDR1 MDHEN and CDR2 SYDVKM come from the germline V gene. CDR3 sequence: CASSTSGQGFYGYTF. The CDR3 coding sequence is TGTGCCAGCAGCACCTCAGGACAGGGGTTCTATGGCTACACCTTC.

In its sample, this clonotype was seen many times. This chain joins TRBV7-2 and TRBJ2-5; 8 bases fit TRBD2. Germline assignment: CDR1 SGHTA and CDR2 FQGNSA. Trimming took 6 bases from V and 5 from J; bases not matched to a gene: 17. CDR3 length: 17 amino acids. CDR3 nucleotides: TGTGCCAGCAGTTCCCGCGGGGGGTTTCGTTCCGGCGAGACCCAGTACTTC. Translation: CASSSRGGFRSGETQYF. The whole variable domain, filled in from reference TRBV7-2 and TRBJ2-5, reads GAGVSQSPSNKVTEKGKDVELRCDPISGHTALYWYRQSLGQGLEFLIYFQGNSAPDKSGLPSDRFSAERTGGSVSTLTIQRTQQEDSAVYLCASSSRGGFRSGETQYFGPGTRLLVL.

This clonotype was seen repeatedly, ten times or more. The chain links TRBV11-2 to TRBJ1-4; tentative D call: TRBD1 (5 bases). The CDR3 is made up of 15 amino acids. Germline V gene data show CDR1 as SGHAT and CDR2 as FQNNGV. Trimming took off 1 base at V and 4 bases at J, with 10 bases between the two ends. The CDR3 protein is CASSLGGQINEKLFF. CDR3 DNA sequence: TGTGCCAGCAGCTTAGGGGGCCAGATTAATGAAAAACTGTTTTTT.

The genes are TRBV7-6 and TRBJ2-7; 9 nucleotides match TRBD1. The V gene end was trimmed by 4 bases and the J gene end by 0 bases; junction bases not matched to a gene: 7. This CDR3 has 16 residues. Germline V CDR1 and CDR2: SGHVS, FNYEAQ. The CDR3 sequence is CASSSPQGAYSYEQYF. CDR3 nucleotides: TGTGCCAGCAGCTCCCCACAGGGGGCCTACTCCTACGAGCAGTACTTC.

This clonotype occurred many times. V gene TRBV7-2 combines with J gene TRBJ1-6; the D gene is possibly TRBD1 (5 bases). Germline V gene lookup returns CDR1 SGHTA and CDR2 FQGNSA. The CDR3 length is 14 residues. The V end lost 6 bases, the J end lost 7 bases, and 13 bases lay between the germline ends. Here the CDR3 reads CASRGGTANSPLHF. Here the CDR3 DNA reads TGTGCCAGCAGGGGGGGGACTGCGAATTCACCCCTCCACTTT.

The CDR3 DNA is TGCGCCAGCAGTCCCATCGGAGCCGGGACAGGGTCGTCCGGGGAGCTGTTTTTT. It yields the protein CASSPIGAGTGSSGELFF. The chain recombines TRBV5-1 with TRBJ2-2; 9 bases are shared with TRBD1. V lost 5 bases and J lost 6; bases outside the gene matches: 17. This CDR3 comprises 18 residues. Germline CDR1 is SGHRS and CDR2 is YFSETQ.

The chain has TRBV23-1 and TRBJ2-1; D is tentatively TRBD1 or TRBD2 (5 bases each). TRBV23-1 counts as an open reading frame of uncertain function. This CDR3 comprises 18 residues. V lost 8 bases and J lost 6, with 29 bases in between. The CDR3 DNA sequence: TGCGCCAGCGTACTAGACAGAGCGGCGGTGTTACCGATCAATGAGCAGTTCTTC. Translating it yields CASVLDRAAVLPINEQFF.